The 10 T cell receptor beta chains presented below share a single source sample, sequenced in a study of cytomegalovirus exposure and HLA in healthy donors. The PCR was carried out with 60 Vbeta primers and 13 Jbeta primers. TCRdb's table, derived via immunoSEQ multiplex PCR, lists solely in-frame clones and lacks some. The data show around 130,000 clones, over 70% seen once. The source material was PBMCs. These receptors were obtained from a man under 40 in good health and CMV-seronegative.

This clone was picked up a small number of times. The chain recombines TRBV7-2 with TRBJ1-2; a weak D match, TRBD1 (5 bases). The CDR3 is 12 amino acids. Trimming pared 2 bases from V and 7 bases from J, leaving 8 bases between. Germline V gene lookup returns CDR1 SGHTA and CDR2 FQGNSA. As DNA, the CDR3 is TGTGCCAGCAGCTTATACCAGGGTGGCTACACCTTC. Its translation: CASSLYQGGYTF.

The gene calls are TRBV6-1 and TRBJ2-2, with TRBD1 identical over 10 bases. V shed 3 bases and J 5 bases; nucleotides not matched to a gene: 3. CDR1 and CDR2 from the germline V gene are MNHNS and SASEGT. This CDR3 has 15 residues. CDR3 DNA sequence: TGTGCCAGCAGTGATCCGGGACAGGGGACCGGGGAGCTGTTTTTT. As protein: CASSDPGQGTGELFF.

This clone has just a few counts. The CDR3 sequence: CASIGGPSYNEQFF. DNA of the CDR3: TGTGCCAGCATCGGGGGGCCCTCCTACAATGAGCAGTTCTTC. This chain joins TRBV28 and TRBJ2-1, with D perhaps TRBD2 (7 bases). Germline V gene lookup returns CDR1 MDHEN and CDR2 SYDVKM. The CDR3 contains 14 residues. V lost 7 bases, J lost 0 bases, and 10 bases lay in between.

The chain links TRBV9 to TRBJ2-1; no definite D call. V was trimmed by 3 bases and J by 2 bases, leaving 9 bases between them. Per the germline V gene, CDR1 is SGDLS and CDR2 is YYNGEE. The CDR3 totals 14 residues. DNA for the CDR3: TGTGCCAGCAGCGCCCTTCTAGCCTACAATGAGCAGTTCTTC. It yields the protein CASSALLAYNEQFF.

This clone was counted once. The genes are TRBV30 and TRBJ2-7; weak D call: TRBD1 (6 bases). Germline loops: CDR1 GTSNPN, CDR2 SVGIG (reference sequence). V lost 5 bases to trimming and J lost 7 bases, with 15 bases between them. This CDR3 region has 12 residues. CDR3 loop: CAWGGSGWEQYF. DNA of the CDR3: TGTGCCTGGGGGGGCAGTGGTTGGGAGCAGTACTTC. The whole variable domain, filled in from reference TRBV30 and TRBJ2-7, reads SQTIHQWPATLVQPVGSPLSLECTVEGTSNPNLYWYRQAAGRGLQLLFYSVGIGQISSEVPQNLSASRPQDRQFILSSKKLLLSDSGFYLCAWGGSGWEQYFGPGTRLTVT.

The rearrangement uses TRBV13 and TRBJ2-2, with a weak D call TRBD1 (6 bases). V was cut by 7 bases and J by 4 bases, with 16 bases left in between. Germline-derived CDR1 and CDR2 are PRHDT and FYEKMQ (reference sequence). The CDR3 is 15 amino acids. CDR3 residues: CASTNPSGVTGELFF. Here the CDR3 DNA reads TGTGCCAGCACAAATCCTTCAGGGGTCACCGGGGAGCTGTTTTTT.

This clone was recorded once. The CDR3 loop reads CASSLGQGTSYEQYF. The CDR3 DNA reads TGCGCCAGCAGCTTAGGACAGGGGACCTCCTACGAGCAGTACTTC. The gene calls are TRBV5-1 and TRBJ2-7; 9 nucleotides align to TRBD1. Germline V gene sequence: CDR1 SGHRS, CDR2 YFSETQ. The V and J ends lost 2 bases and 0 bases, in that order; junction bases with no gene match: 3. The CDR3 runs to 15 residues.

The chain carries TRBV29-1 and TRBJ1-1, with D tentatively TRBD1 (5 bases). Deletions cut 7 bases from V and 0 bases from J, with 12 bases between. Germline CDR1 SQVTM, CDR2 ANQGSEA. This CDR3 has 13 amino acids. CDR3 region: CSAGGQMNTEAFF. The CDR3 nucleotides are TGCAGCGCCGGCGGACAAATGAACACTGAAGCTTTCTTT.

This clone was seen a handful of times. V is TRBV9 and J is TRBJ1-1; a weak D match, TRBD1 (5 bases). This CDR3 has 14 amino acids. CDR1 is SGDLS and CDR2 is YYNGEE in the germline V gene. V was clipped by 0 bases and J by 2 bases, with 8 bases between them. Here the CDR3 DNA reads TGTGCCAGCAGCGTAGGCCAGGGAAACACTGAAGCTTTCTTT. Its protein product is CASSVGQGNTEAFF.

This sequence joins TRBV4-3 and TRBJ2-3, with no clear D. V dropped 0 bases and J dropped 5 bases, with 3 bases sitting between them. The CDR3 length is 12 residues. Germline assignment: CDR1 LGHNA and CDR2 YSLEER. CDR3 amino acids: CASSQDKDTQYF. Here the CDR3 DNA reads TGCGCCAGCAGCCAAGATAAAGATACGCAGTATTTT.